The entry below describes one T cell receptor beta chain. Its antigen remains unidentified. Healthy and HIV-negative, the adult donors had no recent acute infections or vaccinations. The data belong to a study of shared clonotypes between healthy human individuals. Regarding the study as a whole: Only blood underwent sampling, and tissue repertoires likely differ.

Deep-level running was used for the assay. This table comes from immunoSEQ multiplex PCR, and its TCRdb copy is limited to in-frame clones, with some not included. Among about 600,000 clones listed, roughly four fifths were seen once. In germline, CDR1 is SGHDT, CDR2 YYEEEE. CDR3 length: 13 amino acids. V lost 2 bases to trimming and J lost 1 base, with 6 bases between them. The chain uses TRBV5-6 and TRBJ2-5; D is unresolved. Sequencing was carried out using PBMCs. The clonotype was recovered from a woman aged 40 to 50 in good health. Some clones in this sample may be carry-over from other donors' samples. In nucleotides, the CDR3 is TGTGCCAGCAGCTTTCCGGGCCAAGAGACCCAGTACTTC. It specifies CASSFPGQETQYF.